This T cell receptor (beta chain) was captured by sequencing in a study of shared clonotypes between healthy human individuals. General observations from the study: Compared with memory subsets, naive subsets generally had larger estimated richness. Incompleteness in sorted-subset sequencing, despite large depth, was shown by rarefaction. Only blood underwent sampling, and tissue repertoires likely differ.

Germline CDR1 reads SQVTM; CDR2 reads ANQGSEA. There are 14 residues in the CDR3. Germline trimming cut 4 bases from V and 3 bases from J; bases unmatched to any gene: 6. Some clones are missing from TCRdb's copy, which holds only in-frame ones; the method was immunoSEQ multiplex PCR. Of about 2.4 million clones listed, more than 85% are singletons. A word on this clone: The antigen remains unidentified.

V and J are TRBV29-1 and TRBJ1-1; 9 bases align to TRBD1. This receptor was identified in a man aged 18 to 30 in good health. Some clones in this sample may be carry-over from other donors' samples. Material: naive CD4+ T cells from PBMCs. The subset here: CD45RA+ positively selected. This CDR3 is CSVVRQGVHTEAFF. CDR3 DNA: TGCAGCGTTGTGCGACAGGGGGTCCACACTGAAGCTTTCTTT.